This T cell receptor beta chain was sequenced in a study of shared clonotypes between healthy human individuals. Study-level information: Per donor, three plates held CD4 naive cells, three held CD4 memory, two held CD8 naive and one held CD8 memory. The study, taken as a whole, reports: Naive subsets generally exceeded memory subsets in estimated richness.

CDR3 length: 11 residues. CDR1 and CDR2 from the germline V gene are MNHNY and SVGAGI (reference sequence). V lost 6 bases and J lost 4, with 4 bases in between. Profiling relied on immunoSEQ multiplex PCR, and the TCRdb table lists in-frame clones only, not all of them. The data show around 1.4 million clones, with around 98.5% seen just once and about 0.4% held by the top ten. As concerns this clone: Its specificity is not known.

The chain has TRBV6-6 and TRBJ2-1; no reliable D call. This clonotype originated in a man aged 25 to 40 in good health. The specimen sequenced was naive CD4+ T cells sorted from blood. The subset here: CD45RA+ positively selected. The CDR3 DNA follows: TGTGCCAGCAGACTTTACAATGAGCAGTTCTTC. Its protein is CASRLYNEQFF.